A single sample gave rise to the 27 T cell receptor beta chains below, sequenced in a study of T cell changes during pregnancy in multiple sclerosis. Generated by immunoSEQ multiplex PCR, the TCRdb table keeps only in-frame clones and is missing some. Among 40,000 or so clones listed, about 93% were seen once. Here the sequenced sample was CD4+ T cells from peripheral blood mononuclear cells, taken in the third trimester of pregnancy. The source is a female donor with multiple sclerosis, enrolled in a pregnancy study.

This chain connects TRBV5-4 to TRBJ1-2; 7 nucleotides agree with TRBD1. V dropped 3 bases and J dropped 7; count of bases not matched to a gene: 0. CDR3 length equals 11 residues. Germline CDR1 is SGHNT and CDR2 is YYREEE (reference sequence). CDR3 coding DNA: TGTGCCAGCAGCTACAGGGGTGGCTACACCTTC. This gives the protein CASSYRGGYTF. Using reference TRBV5-4 and TRBJ1-2 for the parts outside the CDR3, the full variable domain is ETGVTQSPTHLIKTRGQQVTLRCSSQSGHNTVSWYQQALGQGPQFIFQYYREEENGRGNFPPRFSGLQFPNYSSELNVNALELDDSALYLCASSYRGGYTFGSGTRLTVV.

The J gene is TRBJ1-4, the V gene TRBV7-2, with D hard to call. V was cut by 1 base and J by 0 bases, with 6 bases left in between. This CDR3 spans 15 amino acids. Germline V gene data show CDR1 as SGHTA and CDR2 as FQGNSA. CDR3 loop: CASSLGPSTNEKLFF. The CDR3 DNA reads as TGTGCCAGCAGCTTAGGGCCTTCAACTAATGAAAAACTGTTTTTT.

The chain recombines TRBV5-1 with TRBJ1-1; D might be TRBD1 (6 bases). The CDR3 has 14 amino acids. Trimming took 0 bases from V and 6 from J, leaving 12 bases between them. The germline CDR1 and CDR2 sequences are SGHRS and YFSETQ. The CDR3 loop is CASSLAGQYPEAFF. CDR3 sequence (DNA): TGCGCCAGCAGCTTGGCCGGACAGTACCCTGAAGCTTTCTTT.

This rearrangement joins TRBV2 to TRBJ1-1; 8 nucleotides align to TRBD1. Germline assignment: CDR1 SNHLY and CDR2 FYNNEI. The CDR3 extends over 14 amino acids. J gave up 3 bases and V 6 bases, and 6 bases lay outside the gene matches. The CDR3, as DNA: TGTGCCAGCAGGGGCCTCAGGGGGCACACTGAAGCTTTCTTT. Protein product: CASRGLRGHTEAFF.

The chain joins TRBV7-9 to TRBJ2-1, with D possibly being TRBD1 (5 bases). V shed 4 bases and J shed 9 bases, with 19 bases lying between them. Germline assignment: CDR1 SEHNR and CDR2 FQNEAQ (reference sequence). The CDR3 has 15 amino acids. This CDR3 reads CASSYPGKGPSEQFF. DNA of the CDR3: TGTGCCAGCAGCTACCCAGGGAAGGGGCCAAGTGAGCAGTTCTTC.

The chain links TRBV7-9 to TRBJ1-1; no reliable D call. There are 13 residues in the CDR3. Trimming shortened V by 6 bases and J by 3 bases, and 11 bases separated the two germline ends. Germline V gene data show CDR1 as SEHNR and CDR2 as FQNEAQ (reference sequence). This CDR3 is CASRKDFDTEAFF. The CDR3 nucleotides read TGTGCCAGCAGAAAGGACTTCGACACTGAAGCTTTCTTT. The full variable domain, with the rest looked up from reference TRBV7-9 and TRBJ1-1, is DTGVSQNPRHKITKRGQNVTFRCDPISEHNRLYWYRQTLGQGPEFLTYFQNEAQLEKSRLLSDRFSAERPKGSFSTLEIQRTEQGDSAMYLCASRKDFDTEAFFGQGTRLTVV.

This sequence joins TRBV6-6 and TRBJ2-2; D is ambiguous. Germline loops: CDR1 MNHNY, CDR2 SVGAGI (reference sequence). There are 12 residues in the CDR3. V lost 6 bases, J lost 6 bases, and 8 bases lay in between. CDR3 protein: CASSEPAGELFF. The CDR3 DNA follows: TGTGCCAGCAGCGAACCAGCCGGGGAGCTGTTTTTT.

This CDR3 is CASMGNLAEGTNEKLFF. The CDR3 region has the DNA TGTGCCAGCATGGGAAACCTAGCGGAGGGAACTAATGAAAAACTGTTTTTT. The J gene is TRBJ1-4, the V gene TRBV28; D remains unclear. The CDR3 consists of 17 residues. Trimming took 7 bases from V and 1 from J, leaving 19 bases between them. CDR1 and CDR2 from the germline V gene are MDHEN and SYDVKM.

V and J are TRBV30 and TRBJ1-4; D is ambiguous. Deletions cut 2 bases from V and 8 bases from J, with 12 bases between. From germline, CDR1 is GTSNPN and CDR2 SVGIG (reference sequence). This CDR3 region has 13 residues. The CDR3 region is CAWSLNSKEKLFF. CDR3 coding DNA: TGTGCCTGGAGTCTTAACTCAAAGGAAAAACTGTTTTTT.

The V call is TRBV18, the J call TRBJ1-2; no clear D. CDR1 and CDR2 (germline): KGHSH, LQKENI. This CDR3 is built from 13 residues. Trimming pared 3 bases from V and 2 bases from J, leaving 7 bases between. In nucleotides, the CDR3 is TGTGCCAGCTCACCGCCAGGAAACTATGGCTACACCTTC. This codes for CASSPPGNYGYTF.

The chain recombines TRBV6-1 with TRBJ2-5, with TRBD2 as a possible D gene (6 bases). Trimming pared 7 bases from V and 4 bases from J, leaving 16 bases between. Germline V CDR1 and CDR2: MNHNS, SASEGT. The CDR3 spans 14 residues. This chain's CDR3 is CASTEGLKGETQYF. Written as DNA, the CDR3 is TGTGCCAGCACCGAAGGACTAAAGGGAGAGACCCAGTACTTC.

V is TRBV7-2 and J is TRBJ2-2; TRBD1 aligns across 10 bases. Germline CDR1 and CDR2: SGHTA and FQGNSA. This CDR3 region has 15 residues. With V trimmed by 5 bases and J by 7 bases, 7 bases remained unmatched. The CDR3 nucleotides read TGTGCCAGCAGCCTCAGACAGGGGGCGCGCGGGGAGCTGTTTTTT. It translates to CASSLRQGARGELFF.

The chain links TRBV5-4 to TRBJ2-1, with 10 bases matching TRBD2. With 4 bases clipped from V and 8 bases from J, the junction kept 9 bases outside the gene matches. This CDR3 region has 15 residues. Germline V lookup: CDR1 SGHNT, CDR2 YYREEE (reference sequence). The CDR3 spells CASSPRTSGFDEQFF. The CDR3 DNA reads TGTGCCAGCAGCCCTAGGACTAGCGGCTTCGATGAGCAGTTCTTC.

The table lists this clone with a few counts. This rearrangement joins TRBV7-3 to TRBJ2-2; D may be TRBD1 (5 bases). The CDR3 is 13 residues long. The V end lost 4 bases, the J end lost 6 bases, and 9 bases lay between the germline ends. The germline CDR1 and CDR2 sequences are SGHTA and FQGTGA. CDR3 nucleotide sequence: TGTGCCAGCAGCTCTACAGGCCCCGGGGAGCTGTTTTTT. Protein: CASSSTGPGELFF.

V gene TRBV5-1 combines with J gene TRBJ2-7, with 11 bases matching TRBD1. The CDR3 totals 14 residues. J lost 4 bases, V lost 2 bases, and 2 bases had no gene match. The germline gives CDR1 SGHRS, CDR2 YFSETQ. CDR3 protein: CASSFGDRGYEQYF. In DNA, the CDR3 is TGCGCCAGCAGCTTTGGGGACAGGGGGTACGAGCAGTACTTC.

The chain joins TRBV6-6 to TRBJ1-3; 7 positions match TRBD1. The CDR3 totals 16 residues. V lost 5 bases and J lost 1; bases outside the gene matches: 8. Per the germline V gene, CDR1 is MNHNY and CDR2 is SVGAGI (reference sequence). CDR3 in amino acids: CASSTGTALSGNTIYF. Written as DNA, the CDR3 is TGTGCCAGCAGTACGGGGACAGCCCTATCTGGAAACACCATATATTTT.

The chain links TRBV6-6 to TRBJ2-3; D is undetermined. Trimming stripped 4 bases from V and 4 bases from J, with 3 bases between. Germline V CDR1 and CDR2: MNHNY, SVGAGI (reference sequence). The CDR3 runs to 11 residues. The CDR3 coding sequence is TGTGCCAGCAGTTCGGCAGATACGCAGTATTTT. It encodes CASSSADTQYF.

In its sample, this clone was seen a few times. The chain couples TRBV5-1 to TRBJ1-6, with D tentatively TRBD1 (6 bases). Germline V CDR1 and CDR2: SGHRS, YFSETQ. This CDR3 is built from 13 residues. V gave up 3 bases and J gave up 10 bases, with 11 bases separating them. CDR3 DNA sequence: TGCGCCAGCAGCTCCACAGGGAGCTCACCCCTCCACTTT. Translation: CASSSTGSSPLHF.

The chain carries TRBV6-1 and TRBJ1-1, with D tentatively TRBD1 (5 bases). V shed 8 bases and J shed 6 bases, with 16 bases lying between them. This CDR3 comprises 13 residues. CDR1 and CDR2 (germline): MNHNS, SASEGT. The CDR3 sequence is CASRGIVRAEAFF. Written as DNA, the CDR3 is TGTGCCAGCCGGGGGATAGTAAGGGCTGAAGCTTTCTTT.

V usage is TRBV19 and J usage is TRBJ2-7, with D possibly matching TRBD1 (5 bases). Germline CDR1 is LNHDA and CDR2 is SQIVND (reference sequence). The CDR3 is 11 residues long. The V end was cut by 6 bases, the J end by 6 bases, with 9 bases between. The CDR3 DNA reads as TGTGCCAGTAGAGGGGAAGTCGAGCAGTACTTC. Translation gives CASRGEVEQYF.

The genes are TRBV19 and TRBJ1-1, with no clear D. Germline assignment: CDR1 LNHDA and CDR2 SQIVND (reference sequence). Trimming took off 3 bases at V and 0 bases at J, with 8 bases between the two ends. The CDR3 sequence is 14 residues long. Here the CDR3 DNA reads TGTGCCAGTAGTATTCAGTTGATGAACACTGAAGCTTTCTTT. This sequence encodes CASSIQLMNTEAFF.

V gene TRBV2 combines with J gene TRBJ2-7, with D uncertain. CDR3 length: 12 amino acids. CDR1 and CDR2 from the germline V gene are SNHLY and FYNNEI. The V and J ends lost 7 bases and 3 bases respectively, with 10 bases between them. The CDR3 coding sequence is TGTGCCAGCACTGGGCAGAACTACGAGCAGTACTTC. Translating it yields CASTGQNYEQYF. Combining the CDR3 with reference TRBV2 and TRBJ2-7 gives the whole variable domain EPEVTQTPSHQVTQMGQEVILRCVPISNHLYFYWYRQILGQKVEFLVSFYNNEISEKSEIFDDQFSVERPDGSNFTLKIRSTKLEDSAMYFCASTGQNYEQYFGPGTRLTVT.

The chain recombines TRBV10-3 with TRBJ2-7; 11 bases fit TRBD2. V shed 8 bases, J shed 2 bases, and the junction held 2 bases outside the gene matches. From germline, CDR1 is ENHRY and CDR2 SYGVKD. This CDR3 is 13 amino acids long. CDR3 protein: CAIGTSGAYEQYF. The CDR3 nucleotides read TGTGCCATCGGGACTAGCGGAGCCTACGAGCAGTACTTC.

The CDR3 region has the DNA TGCGCCAGCAGCCCGGGGGGGCCTGCGGGCAAGCAGTACTTC. It yields the protein CASSPGGPAGKQYF. The gene calls are TRBV5-1 and TRBJ2-7; 8 bases are shared with TRBD2. The V and J ends lost 4 bases and 8 bases, in that order; junction bases with no gene match: 11. Germline V CDR1 and CDR2: SGHRS, YFSETQ. CDR3 size: 14 residues.

The chain is built from TRBV11-2 and TRBJ2-1; 11 bases are shared with TRBD2. The length of the CDR3 is 16 residues. Germline V gene sequence: CDR1 SGHAT, CDR2 FQNNGV. The junction had 2 bases not matched to a gene; V was cut back by 1 base and J by 3 bases. CDR3: CASSLGTSGSYNEQFF. The DNA of the CDR3 is TGTGCCAGCAGCTTAGGAACTAGCGGGAGCTACAATGAGCAGTTCTTC. Based on the CDR3 plus reference TRBV11-2 and TRBJ2-1, the full variable domain is EAGVAQSPRYKIIEKRQSVAFWCNPISGHATLYWYQQILGQGPKLLIQFQNNGVVDDSQLPKDRFSAERLKGVDSTLKIQPAKLEDSAVYLCASSLGTSGSYNEQFFGPGTRLTVL.

V gene TRBV19 combines with J gene TRBJ2-3; TRBD2 matches at 9 bases. CDR3 length: 14 residues. J gave up 2 bases and V 4 bases, and 1 base lay outside the gene matches. Per the germline V gene, CDR1 is LNHDA and CDR2 is SQIVND (reference sequence). In DNA form, the CDR3 reads TGTGCCAGTAGTACTAGCGGGGACACAGATACGCAGTATTTT. This sequence encodes CASSTSGDTDTQYF.

J is TRBJ2-7 and V is TRBV18; D uncertain. The CDR3 consists of 14 residues. V lost 3 bases and J lost 2, with 11 bases in between. Germline lookup yields CDR1 KGHSH and CDR2 LQKENI. CDR3 bases: TGTGCCAGCTCACCCGACTGGCATCCCTACGAGCAGTACTTC. It is translated as CASSPDWHPYEQYF.